The entry below describes one T cell receptor beta chain. CDR1 and CDR2 from the germline V gene are GTSNPN and SVGIG (reference sequence). CDR3 size: 13 residues. V was clipped by 0 bases and J by 6 bases, with 8 bases between them. Authors' processing steps: Estimated nucleated cell counts came from reference gene primer amplification. Assay used: immunoSEQ multiplex PCR; TCRdb lists only in-frame clones, some missing. D and trimming come from the DNA, and the V and J calls and clone size come from that table. The profile shows more than 65,000 clones, about 83% of them singletons. The data originate from a study of blood T cell repertoires in COVID-19. Study as a whole: Samples of COVID-19 (acute and convalescent) were obtained from the United States, Italy and Spain. In each case, the material was cDNA or gDNA derived from T cells, B-cell-depleted T cells, or PBMCs.

The source of this sequence is a man aged 60 to 69 with acute or convalescent COVID-19. The chain couples TRBV30 to TRBJ1-4; unclear D gene. Sequencing used peripheral blood. The CDR3 is CAWSVGRDEKLFF. Here the CDR3 DNA reads TGTGCCTGGAGTGTAGGGAGGGATGAAAAACTGTTTTTT. Together with reference TRBV30 and TRBJ1-4, the CDR3 gives the full variable domain: SQTIHQWPATLVQPVGSPLSLECTVEGTSNPNLYWYRQAAGRGLQLLFYSVGIGQISSEVPQNLSASRPQDRQFILSSKKLLLSDSGFYLCAWSVGRDEKLFFGSGTQLSVL.